The clone carrying this T cell receptor beta chain was recorded only once. Compared with germline, one end of the junction differs, possibly owing to a read error. The sample comes from a study of control samples from healthy donors and cancer patients. The data were produced by immunoSEQ multiplex PCR, yet TCRdb's version contains in-frame clones alone and is incomplete. The repertoire has 90,000 or so clones, about nine tenths of them found once; the top ten carry 14%. Germline CDR1 WNHNN, CDR2 SYGVQD (reference sequence). The CDR3 length is 10 residues. The clonotype comes from a woman aged 70-85 years in good health. The chain is built from TRBV10-1 and TRBJ1-1; the D gene is possibly TRBD1 (5 bases). The sample consisted of blood. DNA of the CDR3: TGCGCCGGCAGGGAGACTGAAGCTTTCTTT. Encoded protein: CAGRETEAFF.